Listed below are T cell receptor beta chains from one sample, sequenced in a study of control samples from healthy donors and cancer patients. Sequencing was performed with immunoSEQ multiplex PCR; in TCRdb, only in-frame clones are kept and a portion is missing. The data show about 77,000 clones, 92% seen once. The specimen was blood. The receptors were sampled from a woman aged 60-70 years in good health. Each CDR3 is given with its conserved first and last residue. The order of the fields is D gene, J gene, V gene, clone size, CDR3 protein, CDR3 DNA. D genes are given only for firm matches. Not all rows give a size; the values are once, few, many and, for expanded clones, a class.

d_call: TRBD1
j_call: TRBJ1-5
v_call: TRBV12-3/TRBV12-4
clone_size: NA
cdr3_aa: CASEMTGTQPQHF
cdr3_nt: TGTGCCAGCGAAATGACAGGGACTCAGCCCCAGCATTTT

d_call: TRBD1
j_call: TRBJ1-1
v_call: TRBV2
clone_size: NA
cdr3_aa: CASSPGTGGETEAFF
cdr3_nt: TGTGCCAGCAGTCCCGGGACAGGGGGTGAAACTGAAGCTTTCTTT

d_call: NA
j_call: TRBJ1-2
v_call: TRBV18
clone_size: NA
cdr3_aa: CASSQNPSNYGYTF
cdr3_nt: TGTGCCAGCTCCCAGAACCCATCTAACTATGGCTACACCTTC

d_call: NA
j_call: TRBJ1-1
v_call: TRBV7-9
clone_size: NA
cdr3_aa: CASSPRNTEAFF
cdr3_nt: TGTGCCAGCAGCCCTCGGAACACTGAAGCTTTCTTT

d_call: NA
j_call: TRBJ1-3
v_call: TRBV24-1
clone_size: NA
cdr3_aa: CATVGNTHSGNTIYF
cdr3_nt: TGTGCCACTGTGGGGAACACCCACTCTGGAAACACCATATATTTT

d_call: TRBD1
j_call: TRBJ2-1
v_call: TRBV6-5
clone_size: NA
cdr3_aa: CASSFGTGGDEQFF
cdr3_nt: TGTGCCAGCAGTTTCGGGACAGGGGGCGACGAGCAGTTCTTC

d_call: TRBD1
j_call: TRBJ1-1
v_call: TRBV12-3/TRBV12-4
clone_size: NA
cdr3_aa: CASSSQGDTEAFF
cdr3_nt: TGTGCCAGCAGTTCTCAGGGGGACACTGAAGCTTTCTTT

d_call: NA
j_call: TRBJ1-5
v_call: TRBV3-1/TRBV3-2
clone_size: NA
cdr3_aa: CASSQGSGNSNQPQHF
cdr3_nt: TGTGCCAGCAGCCAAGGGTCGGGGAATAGCAATCAGCCCCAGCATTTT

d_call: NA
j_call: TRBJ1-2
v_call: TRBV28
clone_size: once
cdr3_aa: CASSGTASGSLGYTF
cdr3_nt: TGTGCCAGCAGTGGGACGGCTTCAGGGTCGCTGGGCTACACCTTC

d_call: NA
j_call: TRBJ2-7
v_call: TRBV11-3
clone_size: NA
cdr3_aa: CASSSRTGSEQYF
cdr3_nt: TGTGCCAGCAGCTCACGGACGGGGAGCGAGCAGTACTTC

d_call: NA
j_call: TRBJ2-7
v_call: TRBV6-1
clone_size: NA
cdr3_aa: CASSERPVSSYEQYF
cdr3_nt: TGTGCCAGCAGTGAGCGTCCTGTGAGCTCCTACGAGCAGTACTTC

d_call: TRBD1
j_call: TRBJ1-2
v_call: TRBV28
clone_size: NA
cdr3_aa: CASSLGQGHVGYTF
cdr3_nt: TGTGCCAGCAGTTTGGGACAGGGACACGTTGGCTACACCTTC

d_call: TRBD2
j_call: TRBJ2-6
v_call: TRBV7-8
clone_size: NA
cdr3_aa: CASSFLAGFSGANVLTF
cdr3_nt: TGTGCCAGCAGCTTCCTAGCGGGATTCTCTGGGGCCAACGTCCTGACTTTC

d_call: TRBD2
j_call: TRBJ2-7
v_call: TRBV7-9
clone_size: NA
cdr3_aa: CASSLALAGIYEQYF
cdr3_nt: TGTGCCAGCAGCTTAGCGCTAGCGGGAATCTACGAGCAGTACTTC

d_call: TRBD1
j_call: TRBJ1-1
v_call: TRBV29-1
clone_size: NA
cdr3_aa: CSVEGAGGWIAEAFF
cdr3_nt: TGCAGCGTTGAAGGGGCAGGGGGCTGGATCGCTGAAGCTTTCTTT

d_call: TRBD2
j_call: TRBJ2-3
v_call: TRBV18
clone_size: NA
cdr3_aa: CASSPPTSGSLFQYF
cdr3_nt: TGTGCCAGCTCACCACCGACTAGCGGGAGCTTGTTTCAGTATTTT

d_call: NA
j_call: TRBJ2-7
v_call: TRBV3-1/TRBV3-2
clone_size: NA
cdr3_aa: CASGTYEQYF
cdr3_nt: TGTGCCAGCGGAACCTACGAGCAGTACTTC

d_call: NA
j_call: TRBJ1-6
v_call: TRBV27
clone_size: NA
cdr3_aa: CASSLSGFGSPLHF
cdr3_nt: TGTGCCAGCAGTTTATCAGGGTTTGGTTCACCCCTCCACTTT

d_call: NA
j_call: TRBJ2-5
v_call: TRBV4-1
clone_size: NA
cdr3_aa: CASSQVRVLVQETQYF
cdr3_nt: TGCGCCAGCAGCCAAGTGAGGGTACTAGTCCAAGAGACCCAGTACTTC

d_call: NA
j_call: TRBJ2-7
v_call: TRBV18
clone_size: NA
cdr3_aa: CASSLDYEQYF
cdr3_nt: TGTGCCAGCTCACTGGACTACGAGCAGTACTTC

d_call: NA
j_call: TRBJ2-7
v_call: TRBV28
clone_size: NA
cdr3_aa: CASSLDGRSYEQYF
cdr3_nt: TGTGCCAGCAGTTTAGACGGCCGATCCTACGAGCAGTACTTC

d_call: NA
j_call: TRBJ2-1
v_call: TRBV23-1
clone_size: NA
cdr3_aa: CASSHGRHRVRQKGGEQFF
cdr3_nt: TGCGCCAGCAGTCATGGCAGGCACAGAGTGAGACAAAAGGGCGGTGAGCAGTTCTTC

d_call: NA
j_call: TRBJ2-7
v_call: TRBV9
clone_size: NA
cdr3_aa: CASSLDGSYEQYF
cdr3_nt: TGTGCCAGCAGCCTAGACGGTTCCTACGAGCAGTACTTC

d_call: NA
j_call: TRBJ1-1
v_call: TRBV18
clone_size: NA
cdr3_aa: CASSPDGWGNEAFF
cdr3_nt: TGTGCCAGCTCACCGGATGGCTGGGGGAATGAAGCTTTCTTT

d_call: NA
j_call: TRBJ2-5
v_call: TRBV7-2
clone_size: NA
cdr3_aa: CASSLGSVPQGKETQYF
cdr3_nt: TGTGCCAGCAGCTTGGGTAGCGTCCCACAGGGTAAAGAGACCCAGTACTTC

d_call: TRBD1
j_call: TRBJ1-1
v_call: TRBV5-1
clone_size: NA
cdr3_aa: CASSFGAGGEAFF
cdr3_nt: TGCGCCAGCAGCTTTGGAGCAGGGGGAGAAGCTTTCTTT

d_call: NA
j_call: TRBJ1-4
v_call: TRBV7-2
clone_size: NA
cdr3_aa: CASSTRIATNEKLFF
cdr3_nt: TGTGCCAGCAGCACGAGGATTGCAACTAATGAAAAACTGTTTTTT

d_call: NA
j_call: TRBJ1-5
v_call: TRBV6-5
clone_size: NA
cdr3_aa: CASSPGLDQPQHF
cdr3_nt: TGTGCCAGCAGTCCGGGGTTGGATCAGCCCCAGCATTTT

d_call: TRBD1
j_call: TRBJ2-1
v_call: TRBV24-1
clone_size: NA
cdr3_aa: CASGTGRNEQFF
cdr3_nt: TGTGCCTCCGGGACAGGGCGGAATGAGCAGTTCTTC

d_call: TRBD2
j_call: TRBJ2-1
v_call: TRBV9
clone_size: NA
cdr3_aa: CASSPGGTSGPYNEQFF
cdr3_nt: TGTGCCAGCAGCCCGGGGGGGACTAGCGGGCCTTACAATGAGCAGTTCTTC

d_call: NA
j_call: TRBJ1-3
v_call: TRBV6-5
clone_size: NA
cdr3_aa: CASSYGSTQGNTIYF
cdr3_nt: TGTGCCAGCAGTTACGGGTCCACCCAAGGAAACACCATATATTTT

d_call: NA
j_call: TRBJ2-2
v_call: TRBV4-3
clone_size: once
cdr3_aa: CASSLGLQNTGELFF
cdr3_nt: TGCGCCAGCAGCCTGGGACTTCAGAACACCGGGGAGCTGTTTTTT